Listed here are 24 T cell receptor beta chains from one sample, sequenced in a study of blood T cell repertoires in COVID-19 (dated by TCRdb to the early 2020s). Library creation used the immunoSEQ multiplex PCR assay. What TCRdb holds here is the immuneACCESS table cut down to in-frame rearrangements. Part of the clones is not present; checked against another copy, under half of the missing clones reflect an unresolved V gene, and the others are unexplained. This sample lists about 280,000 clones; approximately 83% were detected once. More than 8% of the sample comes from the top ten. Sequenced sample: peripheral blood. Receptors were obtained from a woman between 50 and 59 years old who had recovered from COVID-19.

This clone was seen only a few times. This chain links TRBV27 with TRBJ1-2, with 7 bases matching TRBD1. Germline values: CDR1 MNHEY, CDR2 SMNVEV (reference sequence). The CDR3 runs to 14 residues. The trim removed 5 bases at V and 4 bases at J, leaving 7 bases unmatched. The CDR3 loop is CASSNSGQTYGYTF. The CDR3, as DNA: TGTGCCAGCAGTAATTCGGGACAGACCTATGGCTACACCTTC.

CDR3 loop: CASSPSRRSYNSPLHF. CDR3 nucleotides: TGTGCCAGCAGCCCCTCCCGAAGGAGCTATAATTCACCCCTCCACTTT. The rearrangement uses TRBV7-2 and TRBJ1-6; D unresolved. CDR1 and CDR2 (germline): SGHTA, FQGNSA. The ends were cut back, 5 bases at V and 3 bases at J, with 14 bases in the middle. The CDR3 runs 16 residues.

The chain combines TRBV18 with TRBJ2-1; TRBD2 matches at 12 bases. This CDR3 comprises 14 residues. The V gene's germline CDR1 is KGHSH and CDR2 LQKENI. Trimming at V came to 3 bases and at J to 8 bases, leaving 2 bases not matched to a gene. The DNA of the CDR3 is TGTGCCAGCTCACCGACTAGCGGGGGAGATGAGCAGTTCTTC. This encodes CASSPTSGGDEQFF.

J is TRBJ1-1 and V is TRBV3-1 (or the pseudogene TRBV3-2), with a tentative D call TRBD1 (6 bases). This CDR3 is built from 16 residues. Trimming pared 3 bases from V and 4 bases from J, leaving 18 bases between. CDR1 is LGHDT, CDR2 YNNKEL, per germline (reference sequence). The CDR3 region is CASSQPLQGSVTEAFF. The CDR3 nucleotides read TGTGCCAGCAGCCAGCCGTTACAGGGCTCGGTCACTGAAGCTTTCTTT.

DNA for the CDR3: TGTGCCAGCAGTGACTCGACACCTCTTGCACAAACAGTCAATCAGCCCCAGCATTTT. As protein: CASSDSTPLAQTVNQPQHF. The rearrangement joins TRBV6-4 to TRBJ1-5; D is unclear. CDR3 length: 19 amino acids. V was cut by 0 bases and J by 3 bases, with 21 bases left in between. Germline values: CDR1 MRHNA, CDR2 SNTAGT.

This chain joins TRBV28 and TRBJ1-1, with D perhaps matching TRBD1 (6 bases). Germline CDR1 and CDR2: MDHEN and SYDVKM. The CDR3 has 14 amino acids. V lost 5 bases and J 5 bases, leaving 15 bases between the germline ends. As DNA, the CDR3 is TGTGCCAGCAGTCCCCCACAGGGTTGGACTGAAGCTTTCTTT. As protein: CASSPPQGWTEAFF.

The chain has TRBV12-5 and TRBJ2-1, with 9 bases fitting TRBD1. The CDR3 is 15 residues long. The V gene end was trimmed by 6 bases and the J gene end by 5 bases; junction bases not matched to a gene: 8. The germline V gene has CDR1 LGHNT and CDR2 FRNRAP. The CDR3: CASGNSGTGNNEQFF. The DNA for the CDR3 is TGTGCTAGTGGCAATTCCGGGACAGGGAACAATGAGCAGTTCTTC.

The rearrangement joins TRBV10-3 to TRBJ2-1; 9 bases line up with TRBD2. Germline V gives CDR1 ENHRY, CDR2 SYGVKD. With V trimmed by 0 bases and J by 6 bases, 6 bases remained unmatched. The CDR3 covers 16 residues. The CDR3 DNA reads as TGTGCCATCAGTGAGTCACGTGCGGGAGGGGGCAATGAGCAGTTCTTC. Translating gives CAISESRAGGGNEQFF.

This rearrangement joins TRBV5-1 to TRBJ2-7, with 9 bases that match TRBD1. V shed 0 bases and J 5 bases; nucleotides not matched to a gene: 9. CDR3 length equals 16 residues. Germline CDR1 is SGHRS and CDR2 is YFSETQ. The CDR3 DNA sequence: TGCGCCAGCAGCTTGGGATACGGGACAGGGAGCCACGAGCAGTACTTC. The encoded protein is CASSLGYGTGSHEQYF.

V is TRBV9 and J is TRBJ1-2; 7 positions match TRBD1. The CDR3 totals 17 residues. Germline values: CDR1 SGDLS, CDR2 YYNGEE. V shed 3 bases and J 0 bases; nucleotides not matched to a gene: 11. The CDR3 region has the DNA TGTGCCAGCAGCGCCGGGACAGCCGGTGGTTCTAACTATGGCTACACCTTC. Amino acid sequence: CASSAGTAGGSNYGYTF. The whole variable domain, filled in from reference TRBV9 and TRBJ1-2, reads DSGVTQTPKHLITATGQRVTLRCSPRSGDLSVYWYQQSLDQGLQFLIQYYNGEERAKGNILERFSAQQFPDLHSELNLSSLELGDSALYFCASSAGTAGGSNYGYTFGSGTRLTVV.

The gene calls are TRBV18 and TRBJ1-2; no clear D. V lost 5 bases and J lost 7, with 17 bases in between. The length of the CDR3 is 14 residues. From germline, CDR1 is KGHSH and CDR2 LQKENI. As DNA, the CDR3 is TGTGCCAGCTCAGATATCTCACTAAGGAGTGGCTACACCTTC. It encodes CASSDISLRSGYTF. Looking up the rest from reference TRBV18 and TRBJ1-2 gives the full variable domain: NAGVMQNPRHLVRRRGQEARLRCSPMKGHSHVYWYRQLPEEGLKFMVYLQKENIIDESGMPKERFSAEFPKEGPSILRIQQVVRGDSAAYFCASSDISLRSGYTFGSGTRLTVV.

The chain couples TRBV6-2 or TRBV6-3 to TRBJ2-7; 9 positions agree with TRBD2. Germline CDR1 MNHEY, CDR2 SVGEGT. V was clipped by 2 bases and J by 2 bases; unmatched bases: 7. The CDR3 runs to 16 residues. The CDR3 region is CASSYPPGLAAYEQYF. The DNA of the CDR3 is TGTGCCAGCAGTTACCCGCCGGGACTAGCAGCCTACGAGCAGTACTTC.

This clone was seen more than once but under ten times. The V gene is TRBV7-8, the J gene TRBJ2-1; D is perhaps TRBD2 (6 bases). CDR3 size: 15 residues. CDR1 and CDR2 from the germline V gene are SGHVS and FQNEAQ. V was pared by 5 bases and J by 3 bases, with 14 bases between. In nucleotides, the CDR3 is TGTGCCAGCAGCCAAACGCGGGAAAACTACAATGAGCAGTTCTTC. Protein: CASSQTRENYNEQFF.

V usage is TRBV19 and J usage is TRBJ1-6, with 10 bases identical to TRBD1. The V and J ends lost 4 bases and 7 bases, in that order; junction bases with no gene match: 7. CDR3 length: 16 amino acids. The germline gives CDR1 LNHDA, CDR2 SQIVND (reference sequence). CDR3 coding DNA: TGTGCCAGTAGTAACCCGGACAGGGGGTTCAATTCACCCCTCCACTTT. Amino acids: CASSNPDRGFNSPLHF.

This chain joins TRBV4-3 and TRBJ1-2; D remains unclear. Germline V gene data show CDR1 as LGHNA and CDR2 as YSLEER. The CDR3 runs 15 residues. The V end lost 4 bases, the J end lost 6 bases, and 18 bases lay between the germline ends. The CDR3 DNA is TGCGCCAGCAGCCGCTTGGGCGGGCCCGAGGATGGCTACACCTTC. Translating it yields CASSRLGGPEDGYTF.

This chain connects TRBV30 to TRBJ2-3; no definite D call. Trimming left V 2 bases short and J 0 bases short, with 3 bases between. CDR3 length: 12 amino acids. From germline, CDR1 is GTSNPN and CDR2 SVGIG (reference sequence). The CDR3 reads CAWSLSTDTQYF. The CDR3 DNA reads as TGTGCCTGGAGTTTAAGCACAGATACGCAGTATTTT.

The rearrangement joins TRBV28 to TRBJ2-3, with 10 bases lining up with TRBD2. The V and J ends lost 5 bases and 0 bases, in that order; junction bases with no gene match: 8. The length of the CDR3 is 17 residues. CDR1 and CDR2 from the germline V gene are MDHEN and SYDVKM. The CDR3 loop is CASSPPSGGGSTDTQYF. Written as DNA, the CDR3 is TGTGCCAGCAGTCCCCCCAGCGGGGGGGGCAGCACAGATACGCAGTATTTT. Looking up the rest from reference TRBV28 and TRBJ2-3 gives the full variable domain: DVKVTQSSRYLVKRTGEKVFLECVQDMDHENMFWYRQDPGLGLRLIYFSYDVKMKEKGDIPEGYSVSREKKERFSLILESASTNQTSMYLCASSPPSGGGSTDTQYFGPGTRLTVL.

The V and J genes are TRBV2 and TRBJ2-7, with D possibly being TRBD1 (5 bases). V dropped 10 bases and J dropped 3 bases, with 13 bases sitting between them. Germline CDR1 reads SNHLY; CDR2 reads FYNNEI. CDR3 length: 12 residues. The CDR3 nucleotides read TGTGCCACGGCCAGACAGATCTACGAGCAGTACTTC. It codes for CATARQIYEQYF.

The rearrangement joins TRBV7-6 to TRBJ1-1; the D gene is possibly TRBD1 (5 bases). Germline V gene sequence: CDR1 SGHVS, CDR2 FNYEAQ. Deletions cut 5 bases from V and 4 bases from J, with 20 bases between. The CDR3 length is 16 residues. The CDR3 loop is CASSPLGRGPSTEAFF. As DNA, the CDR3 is TGTGCCAGCAGCCCCCTGGGTAGGGGCCCCAGCACTGAAGCTTTCTTT.

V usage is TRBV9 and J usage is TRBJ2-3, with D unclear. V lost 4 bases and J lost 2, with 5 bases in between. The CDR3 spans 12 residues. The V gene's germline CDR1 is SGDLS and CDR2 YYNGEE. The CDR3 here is CASSTDTDTQYF. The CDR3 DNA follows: TGTGCCAGCAGCACTGACACAGATACGCAGTATTTT.

CDR3 amino acids: CASSFPTGNQPQHF. In DNA form, the CDR3 reads TGTGCCAGCAGTTTCCCGACGGGGAATCAGCCCCAGCATTTT. This rearrangement joins TRBV6-2 or TRBV6-3 to TRBJ1-5; D gene ambiguous. V lost 4 bases and J lost 4, with 11 bases in between. CDR3 length: 14 amino acids. Germline CDR1 reads MNHEY; CDR2 reads SVGEGT.

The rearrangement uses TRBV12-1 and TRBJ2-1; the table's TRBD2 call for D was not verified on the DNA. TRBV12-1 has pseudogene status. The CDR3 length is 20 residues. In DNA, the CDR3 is TGTGCCAGCAGCCCCCCCCCAGCGGGAGGGCCTCCGAGCTCCTACAATGAGCAGTTCTTC. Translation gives CASSPPPAGGPPSSYNEQFF.

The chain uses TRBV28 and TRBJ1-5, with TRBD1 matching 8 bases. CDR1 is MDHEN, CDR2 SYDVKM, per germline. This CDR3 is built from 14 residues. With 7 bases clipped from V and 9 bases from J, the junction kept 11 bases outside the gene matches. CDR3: CASIVHRGSLPQHF. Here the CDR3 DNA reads TGTGCCAGCATTGTGCACAGGGGGAGTTTGCCCCAGCATTTT. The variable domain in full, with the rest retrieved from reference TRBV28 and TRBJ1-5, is DVKVTQSSRYLVKRTGEKVFLECVQDMDHENMFWYRQDPGLGLRLIYFSYDVKMKEKGDIPEGYSVSREKKERFSLILESASTNQTSMYLCASIVHRGSLPQHFGDGTRLSIL.

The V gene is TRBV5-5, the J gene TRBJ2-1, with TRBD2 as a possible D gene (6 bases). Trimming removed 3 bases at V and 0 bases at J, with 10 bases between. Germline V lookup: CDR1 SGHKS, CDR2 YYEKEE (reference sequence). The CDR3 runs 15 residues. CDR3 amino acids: CASSSGRGSYNEQFF. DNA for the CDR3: TGTGCCAGCAGCTCGGGGCGGGGCTCCTACAATGAGCAGTTCTTC.